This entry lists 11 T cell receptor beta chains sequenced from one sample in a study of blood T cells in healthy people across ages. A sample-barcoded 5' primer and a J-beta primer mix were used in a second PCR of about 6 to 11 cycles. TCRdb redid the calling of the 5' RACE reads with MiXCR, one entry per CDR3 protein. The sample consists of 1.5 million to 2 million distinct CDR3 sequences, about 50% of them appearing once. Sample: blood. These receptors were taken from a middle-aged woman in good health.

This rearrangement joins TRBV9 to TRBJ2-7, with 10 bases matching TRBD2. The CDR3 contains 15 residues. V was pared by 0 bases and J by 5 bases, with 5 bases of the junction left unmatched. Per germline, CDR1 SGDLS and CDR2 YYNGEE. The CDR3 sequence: CASSVGTSGDDEQYF. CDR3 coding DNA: TGTGCCAGCAGCGTAGGAACTAGCGGGGATGACGAGCAGTACTTC. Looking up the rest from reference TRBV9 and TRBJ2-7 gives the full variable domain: DSGVTQTPKHLITATGQRVTLRCSPRSGDLSVYWYQQSLDQGLQFLIQYYNGEERAKGNILERFSAQQFPDLHSELNLSSLELGDSALYFCASSVGTSGDDEQYFGPGTRLTVT.

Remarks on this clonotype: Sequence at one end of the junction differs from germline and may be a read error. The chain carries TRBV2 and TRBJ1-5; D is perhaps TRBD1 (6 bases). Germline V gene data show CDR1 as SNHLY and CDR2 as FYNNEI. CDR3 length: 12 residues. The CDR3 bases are TGTGCCAGCAGCGAAGGGGGGGGACCCCAGCATTTT. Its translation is CASSEGGGPQHF. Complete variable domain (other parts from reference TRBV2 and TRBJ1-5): EPEVTQTPSHQVTQMGQEVILRCVPISNHLYFYWYRQILGQKVEFLVSFYNNEISEKSEIFDDQFSVERPDGSNFTLKIRSTKLEDSAMYFCASSEGGGPQHFGDGTRLSIL.

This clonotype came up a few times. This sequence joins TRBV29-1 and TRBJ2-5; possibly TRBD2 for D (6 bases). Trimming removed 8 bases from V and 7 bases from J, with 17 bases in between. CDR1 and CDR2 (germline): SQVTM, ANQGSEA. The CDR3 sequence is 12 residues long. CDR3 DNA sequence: TGCAGCTCTCTGTCGGGCGGGGCGACCCAGTACTTC. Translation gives CSSLSGGATQYF.

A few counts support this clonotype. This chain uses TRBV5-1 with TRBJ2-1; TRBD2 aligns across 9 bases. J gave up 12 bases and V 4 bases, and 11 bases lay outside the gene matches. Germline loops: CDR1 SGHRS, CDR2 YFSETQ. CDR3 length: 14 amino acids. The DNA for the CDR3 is TGCGCCAGCAGCATAACCGGGACTAGCCGTTTGCAGTTCTTC. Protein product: CASSITGTSRLQFF.

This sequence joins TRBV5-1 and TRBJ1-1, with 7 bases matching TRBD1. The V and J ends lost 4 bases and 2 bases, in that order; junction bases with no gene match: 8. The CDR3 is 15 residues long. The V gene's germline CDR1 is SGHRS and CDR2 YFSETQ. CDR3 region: CASSRRDRKNTEAFF. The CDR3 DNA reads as TGCGCCAGCAGCCGCCGGGACAGAAAAAACACTGAAGCTTTCTTT.

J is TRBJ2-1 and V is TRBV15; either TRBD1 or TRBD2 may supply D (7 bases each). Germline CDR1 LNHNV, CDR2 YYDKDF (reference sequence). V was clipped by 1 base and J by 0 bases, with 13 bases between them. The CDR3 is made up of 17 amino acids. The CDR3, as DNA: TGTGCCACCAGCAGAGCCCAGGGGGGGAGCTCCTACAATGAGCAGTTCTTC. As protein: CATSRAQGGSSYNEQFF.

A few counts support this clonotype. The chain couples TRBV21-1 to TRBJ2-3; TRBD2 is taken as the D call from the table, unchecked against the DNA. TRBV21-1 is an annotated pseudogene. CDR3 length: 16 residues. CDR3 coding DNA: TGTGCCAGCAGGTACACCGGGAGGGCAGGAGCTGATACGCAGTATTTT. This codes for CASRYTGRAGADTQYF.

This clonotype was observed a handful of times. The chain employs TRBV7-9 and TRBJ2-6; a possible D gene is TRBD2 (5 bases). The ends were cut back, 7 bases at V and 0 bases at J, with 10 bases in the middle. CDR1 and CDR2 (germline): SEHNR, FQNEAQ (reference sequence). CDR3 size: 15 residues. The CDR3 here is CASNGLSSGANVLTF. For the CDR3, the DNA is TGTGCCAGCAACGGACTCTCCTCTGGGGCCAACGTCCTGACTTTC.

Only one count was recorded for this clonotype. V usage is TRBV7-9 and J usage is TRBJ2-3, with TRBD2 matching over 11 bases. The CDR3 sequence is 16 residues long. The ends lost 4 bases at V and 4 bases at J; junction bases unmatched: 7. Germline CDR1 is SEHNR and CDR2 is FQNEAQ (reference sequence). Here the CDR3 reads CASSSGSGGASDTQYF. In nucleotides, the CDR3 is TGTGCCAGCAGCTCAGGTAGCGGGGGGGCCTCAGATACGCAGTATTTT.

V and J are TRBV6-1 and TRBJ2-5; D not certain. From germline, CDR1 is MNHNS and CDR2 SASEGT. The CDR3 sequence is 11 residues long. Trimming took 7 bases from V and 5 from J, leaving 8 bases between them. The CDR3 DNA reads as TGTGCCAGCAACGAGTGGGAGACCCAGTACTTC. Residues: CASNEWETQYF.

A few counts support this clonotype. The CDR3 here is CASSRLGPKANVLTF. CDR3 nucleotides: TGTGCCAGCAGTCGCCTCGGGCCAAAGGCCAACGTCCTGACTTTC. The J gene is TRBJ2-6, the V gene TRBV6-2 or TRBV6-3; D gene uncertain. The CDR3 totals 15 residues. V was shortened by 5 bases and J by 6 bases, with 14 bases between the two germline ends. Germline CDR1 and CDR2: MNHEY and SVGEGT.